The clone carrying this TCR beta chain was seen only a few times. Its antigen is as yet unknown. This entry comes from a study of T cell repertoires in cytomegalovirus infection. Study information: Well-studied HLA-B-restricted epitopes and recently identified HLA-C-restricted epitopes of CMV were both used in the study. CMV infection together with matching HLA type was indicated by public TCR beta signatures.

Findings of the study overall: In two of eight donors, the top clonotype was HLA-C-restricted CMV-specific.

V was clipped by 0 bases and J by 4 bases, with 13 bases between them. Germline lookup yields CDR1 ENHRY and CDR2 SYGVKD. CDR3 size: 16 residues. From the reads, TCRdb called clonotypes with MiXCR, one entry per CDR3 protein. The table lists some 800,000 distinct CDR3 sequences, about 31% of them singletons. Source: cultured CD8+ T cells from PBMCs, taken from culture after CMV antigen stimulation. The TCR comes from a human donor in good health (CMV status not recorded). Some clones in this sample may be carry-over from other donors' samples. The chain uses TRBV10-3 and TRBJ2-1, with D possibly matching TRBD1 (6 bases). CDR3 sequence: CAISESRDTAYNEQFF. The CDR3 region has the DNA TGTGCCATCAGTGAGTCCCGGGACACGGCATACAATGAGCAGTTCTTC.